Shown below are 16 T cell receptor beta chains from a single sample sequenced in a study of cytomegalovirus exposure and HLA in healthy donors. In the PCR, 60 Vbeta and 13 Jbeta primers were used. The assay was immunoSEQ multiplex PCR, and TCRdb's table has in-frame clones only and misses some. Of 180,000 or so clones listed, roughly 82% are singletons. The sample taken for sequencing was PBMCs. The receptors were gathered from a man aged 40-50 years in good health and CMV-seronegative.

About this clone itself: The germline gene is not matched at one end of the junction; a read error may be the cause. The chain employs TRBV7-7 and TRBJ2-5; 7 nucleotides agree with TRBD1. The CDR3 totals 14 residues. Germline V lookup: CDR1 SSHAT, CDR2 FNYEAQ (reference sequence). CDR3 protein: CASSSTGVQETQYF. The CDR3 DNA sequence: TGTGCTAGCAGCTCCACAGGGGTTCAAGAGACCCAGTACTTC. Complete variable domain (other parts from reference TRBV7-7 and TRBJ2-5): GAGVSQSPRYKVTKRGQDVTLRCDPISSHATLYWYQQALGQGPEFLTYFNYEAQPDKSGLPSDRFSAERPEGSISTLTIQRTEQRDSAMYRCASSSTGVQETQYFGPGTRLLVL.

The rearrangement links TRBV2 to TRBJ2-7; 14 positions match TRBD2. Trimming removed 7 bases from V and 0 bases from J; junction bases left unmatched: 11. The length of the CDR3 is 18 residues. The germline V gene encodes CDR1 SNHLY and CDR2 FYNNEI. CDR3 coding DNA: TGTGCCAGCAAAAATAGACTAGCGGGAGGGCTAAGCTCCTACGAGCAGTACTTC. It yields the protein CASKNRLAGGLSSYEQYF. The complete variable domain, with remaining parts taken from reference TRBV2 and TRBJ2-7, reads EPEVTQTPSHQVTQMGQEVILRCVPISNHLYFYWYRQILGQKVEFLVSFYNNEISEKSEIFDDQFSVERPDGSNFTLKIRSTKLEDSAMYFCASKNRLAGGLSSYEQYFGPGTRLTVT.

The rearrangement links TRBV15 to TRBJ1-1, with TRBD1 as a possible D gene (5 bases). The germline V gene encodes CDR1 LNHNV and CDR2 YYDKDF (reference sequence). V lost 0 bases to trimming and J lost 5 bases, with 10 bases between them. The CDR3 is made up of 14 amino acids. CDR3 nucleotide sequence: TGTGCCACCAGCAGAGATAACGGGGGGACTGAAGCTTTCTTT. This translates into CATSRDNGGTEAFF.

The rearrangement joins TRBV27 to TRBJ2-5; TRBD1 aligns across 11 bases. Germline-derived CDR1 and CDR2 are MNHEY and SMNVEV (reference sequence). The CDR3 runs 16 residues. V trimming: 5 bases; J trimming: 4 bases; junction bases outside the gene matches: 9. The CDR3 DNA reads TGTGCCAGCAGTCCCCGTGGACAGGGGGCGGGAGAGACCCAGTACTTC. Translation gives CASSPRGQGAGETQYF.

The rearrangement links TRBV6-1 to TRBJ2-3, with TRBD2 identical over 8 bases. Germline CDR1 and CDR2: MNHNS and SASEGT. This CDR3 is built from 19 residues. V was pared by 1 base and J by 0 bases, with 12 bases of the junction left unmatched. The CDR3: CASSEEGLGRGGSTDTQYF. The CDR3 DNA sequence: TGTGCCAGCAGTGAAGAGGGACTAGGTCGTGGGGGAAGCACAGATACGCAGTATTTT.

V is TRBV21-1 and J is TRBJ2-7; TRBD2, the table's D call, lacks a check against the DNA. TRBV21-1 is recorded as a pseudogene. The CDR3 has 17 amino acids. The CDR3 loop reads CASSKDMWSGTSYEQYF. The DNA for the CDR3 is TGTGCCAGCAGCAAAGACATGTGGTCAGGGACTTCCTACGAGCAGTACTTC.

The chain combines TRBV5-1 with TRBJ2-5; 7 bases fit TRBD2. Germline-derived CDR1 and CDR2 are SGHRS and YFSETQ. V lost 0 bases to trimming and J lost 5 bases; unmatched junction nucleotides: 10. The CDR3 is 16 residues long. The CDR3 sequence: CASSLEGGGGGETQYF. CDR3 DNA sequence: TGCGCCAGCAGCTTGGAAGGCGGCGGGGGAGGGGAGACCCAGTACTTC.

CDR3 sequence reads: CASSSLRRDRGVEAFF. The CDR3 nucleotides read TGTGCCAGCAGCTCCCTTCGCCGGGACAGGGGAGTCGAAGCTTTCTTT. The V and J genes are TRBV7-9 and TRBJ1-1; 10 nucleotides match TRBD1. From germline, CDR1 is SEHNR and CDR2 FQNEAQ (reference sequence). The CDR3 has 16 amino acids. V trimming: 4 bases; J trimming: 8 bases; junction bases outside the gene matches: 13. The full variable domain, with the rest looked up from reference TRBV7-9 and TRBJ1-1, is DTGVSQNPRHKITKRGQNVTFRCDPISEHNRLYWYRQTLGQGPEFLTYFQNEAQLEKSRLLSDRFSAERPKGSFSTLEIQRTEQGDSAMYLCASSSLRRDRGVEAFFGQGTRLTVV.

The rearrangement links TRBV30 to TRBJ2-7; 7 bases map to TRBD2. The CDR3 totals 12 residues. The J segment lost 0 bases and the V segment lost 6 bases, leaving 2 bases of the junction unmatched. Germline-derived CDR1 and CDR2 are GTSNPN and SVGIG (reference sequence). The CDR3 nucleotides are TGTGCCTGCCTAGCGGACTCCTACGAGCAGTACTTC. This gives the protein CACLADSYEQYF.

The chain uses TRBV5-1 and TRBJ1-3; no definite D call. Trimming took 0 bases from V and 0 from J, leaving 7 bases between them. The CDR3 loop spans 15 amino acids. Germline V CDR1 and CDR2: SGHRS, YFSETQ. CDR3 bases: TGCGCCAGCAGCTTGGGGGAGGACTCTGGAAACACCATATATTTT. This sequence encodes CASSLGEDSGNTIYF.

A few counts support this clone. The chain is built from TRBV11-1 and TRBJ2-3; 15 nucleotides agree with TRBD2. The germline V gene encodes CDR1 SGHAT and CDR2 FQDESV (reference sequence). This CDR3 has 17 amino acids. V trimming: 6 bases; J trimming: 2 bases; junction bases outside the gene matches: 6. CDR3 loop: CASRGTSGRIATDTQYF. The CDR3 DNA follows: TGTGCCAGCAGGGGGACTAGCGGGAGGATTGCCACAGATACGCAGTATTTT.

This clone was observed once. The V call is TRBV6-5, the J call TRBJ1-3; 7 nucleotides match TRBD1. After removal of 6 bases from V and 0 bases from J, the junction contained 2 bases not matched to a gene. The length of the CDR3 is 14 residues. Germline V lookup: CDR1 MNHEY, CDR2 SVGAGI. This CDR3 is CASSTGVSGNTIYF. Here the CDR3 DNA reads TGTGCCAGCAGCACAGGGGTCTCTGGAAACACCATATATTTT.

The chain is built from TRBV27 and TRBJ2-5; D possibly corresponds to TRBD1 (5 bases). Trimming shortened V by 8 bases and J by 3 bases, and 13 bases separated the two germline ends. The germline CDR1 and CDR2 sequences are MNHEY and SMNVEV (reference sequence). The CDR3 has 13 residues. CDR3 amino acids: CASGDSSEETQYF. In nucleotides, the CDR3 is TGTGCCAGCGGAGACAGCTCTGAAGAGACCCAGTACTTC.

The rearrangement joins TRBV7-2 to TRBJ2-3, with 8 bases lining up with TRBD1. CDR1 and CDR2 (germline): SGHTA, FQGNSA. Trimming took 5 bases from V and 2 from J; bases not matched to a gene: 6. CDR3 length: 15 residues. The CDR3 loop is CASSPRTGFTDTQYF. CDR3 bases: TGTGCCAGCAGCCCGAGGACAGGGTTCACAGATACGCAGTATTTT.

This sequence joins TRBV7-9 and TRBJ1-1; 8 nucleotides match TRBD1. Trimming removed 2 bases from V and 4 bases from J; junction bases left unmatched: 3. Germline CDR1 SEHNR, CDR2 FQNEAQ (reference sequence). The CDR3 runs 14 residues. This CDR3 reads CASSLRTGLTEAFF. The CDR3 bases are TGTGCCAGCAGCTTAAGGACAGGGCTCACTGAAGCTTTCTTT.

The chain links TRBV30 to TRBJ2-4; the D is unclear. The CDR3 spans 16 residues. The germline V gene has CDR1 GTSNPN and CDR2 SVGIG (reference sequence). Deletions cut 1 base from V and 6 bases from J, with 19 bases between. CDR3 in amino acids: CAWSELGALPLNIQYF. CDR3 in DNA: TGTGCCTGGAGTGAATTAGGAGCCCTGCCTTTAAACATTCAGTACTTC.